The present TCR beta chain was sequenced within a study of regulatory T cells in long-lasting Graves disease. With iRepertoire HTBI primers and Arm-PCR of CDR3 regions, TCR beta libraries were built. TCRdb called the multiplex PCR reads again in MiXCR, with one record for every CDR3 protein. This sample has around 400,000 distinct CDR3 sequences, with 23% found just once. Germline CDR1 reads ENHRY; CDR2 reads SYGVKD. The CDR3 sequence is 12 residues long. Turning to this clonotype: What it binds is not known. This could be a read error, since a much larger clone is one nucleotide away.

Time point meaning: persistent/refractory GD, antithyroid drugs over 5 years with positive TRAb. Construction of the TCR library relied on RNA isolated from PBMCs. Study-level findings and limits: With a small sample size, accuracy may have been reduced. Persistent disease favored TRBV28, TRBJ1-2 and TRBJ2-5.

Here the sequenced sample was peripheral blood mononuclear cells (PBMCs), taken when the disease was refractory, from a patient treated with antithyroid drugs. The chain employs TRBV10-3 and TRBJ2-5, with D possibly being TRBD2 (6 bases). This receptor was identified in a female donor with Graves disease. As DNA, the CDR3 is TGTGCCATCAGTGTAGCGGAAGAGACCCAGTGCTTC. Its protein product is CAISVAEETQCF.